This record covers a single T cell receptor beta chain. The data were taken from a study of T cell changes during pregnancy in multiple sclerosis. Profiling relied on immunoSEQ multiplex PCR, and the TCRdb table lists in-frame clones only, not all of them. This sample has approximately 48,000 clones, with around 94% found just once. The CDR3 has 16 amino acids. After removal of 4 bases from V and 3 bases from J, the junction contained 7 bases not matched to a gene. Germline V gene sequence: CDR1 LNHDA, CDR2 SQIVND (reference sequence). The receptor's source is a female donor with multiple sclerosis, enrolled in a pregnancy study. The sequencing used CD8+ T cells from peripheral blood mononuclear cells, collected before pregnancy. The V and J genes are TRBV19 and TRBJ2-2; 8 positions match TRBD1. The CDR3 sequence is CASSTRQGWYTGELFF. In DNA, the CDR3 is TGTGCCAGTAGTACGAGACAGGGGTGGTACACCGGGGAGCTGTTTTTT. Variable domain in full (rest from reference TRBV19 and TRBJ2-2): DGGITQSPKYLFRKEGQNVTLSCEQNLNHDAMYWYRQDPGQGLRLIYYSQIVNDFQKGDIAEGYSVSREKKESFPLTVTSAQKNPTAFYLCASSTRQGWYTGELFFGEGSRLTVL.